This is a list of T cell receptor beta chains from one sample in a study of stem cell transplantation in POMP-related autoinflammatory disease. TCRdb keeps only in-frame clones here, not all; method: immunoSEQ multiplex PCR. This sample has tens of thousands of clones; approximately 91% occur once, and the top ten carry roughly 0.7%. The sample was CD4+ T cells from PBMCs, taken after stem cell transplantation. These receptors all come from a human patient with POMP-related autoinflammation and immune dysregulation (PRAID). Some T cells could come from the graft donor. Each CDR3 is given without its conserved first and last residue.

j_call,cdr3_length,v_call,cdr3_aa
TRBJ2-3,12,TRBV5-8,ASSFAGSTDTQY
TRBJ2-1,12,TRBV18,ASSPGHAYNEQF
TRBJ2-5,11,TRBV20-1,SASGLEVETQY
TRBJ2-4,14,TRBV29-1,SVEGRSGLAKNIQY
TRBJ1-2,14,TRBV5-6,ASSLVAGGINYGYT
TRBJ1-3,13,TRBV6-5,ASSYGGAPGNTIY
TRBJ1-5,13,TRBV6-6,ASSLRNYSNQPQH
TRBJ2-2,13,TRBV28,ASSFQGRYTGELF
TRBJ2-2,11,TRBV7-7,ATRGKYTGELF
TRBJ1-4,10,TRBV15,ATSRDREKLF
TRBJ1-6,12,TRBV6-5,AYTSGTGNSPLH
TRBJ2-3,10,TRBV29-1,SVDVRTDTQY
TRBJ1-2,10,TRBV28,ASSFVRDGYT
TRBJ2-7,11,TRBV7-9,ASTLSGSYEQY
TRBJ1-1,14,TRBV5-6,ASSLEDTGYYTEAF
TRBJ2-3,16,TRBV7-6,ASSPGLAGGPGTDTQY
TRBJ2-1,14,TRBV19,ASSLLAGGTYNEQF
TRBJ1-3,11,TRBV19,ASSIEAGNTIY
TRBJ2-1,14,TRBV30,AWSVAPSGWTNEQF
TRBJ1-3,12,TRBV28,ASRVQNSGNTIY
TRBJ1-2,13,TRBV18,ASSPGVRSPNGYT
TRBJ2-5,14,TRBV19,ASSPLTGGLKETQY
TRBJ1-3,16,TRBV21-1,ASSKGGVTGPSGNTIY